A selection of T cell receptor beta chains follows, all from one sample in a study of Ad26.COV2.S vaccination and SARS-CoV-2 variants. Clones were read by immunoSEQ multiplex PCR, and TCRdb kept only the in-frame ones, dropping some. Among some 180,000 clones listed, roughly 85% were seen once. The sample in question was peripheral blood, obtained after recovery from COVID-19. These receptor sequences come from a human donor who had recovered from COVID-19. CDR3s include the opening cysteine and the closing phenylalanine or tryptophan. D genes are given only for firm matches. Clone size is shown for a subset of rows, as once, few, many or a class of expanded clone.

clone_size	d_call	v_call	j_call	cdr3_nt	cdr3_aa
.	TRBD1	TRBV3-1/TRBV3-2	TRBJ2-2	TGTGCCAGCAGGGGTGACAGGGGACACACCGGGGAGCTGTTTTTT	CASRGDRGHTGELFF
.	TRBD2	TRBV4-2	TRBJ2-1	TGTGCCAGCAGCCAAATAAGTAGCGGGAGAGTGCATGAGCAGTTCTTC	CASSQISSGRVHEQFF
few	.	TRBV5-4	TRBJ1-1	TGTGCCAGCAGCACCCAGGGACTTACCCGAGCCGGCACTGAAGCTTTCTTT	CASSTQGLTRAGTEAFF
.	.	TRBV9	TRBJ1-1	TGTGCCAGCAGCCCCCGTGGGAACACTGAAGCTTTCTTT	CASSPRGNTEAFF
few	.	TRBV12-3/TRBV12-4	TRBJ1-2	TGTGCCAGCAGTTTAGACAGGAACTATGGCTACACCTTC	CASSLDRNYGYTF
once	.	TRBV25-1	TRBJ1-1	TGTGCCAGCAACTCGCACGGAAACTTGGCTTTCTTT	CASNSHGNLAFF
.	TRBD1	TRBV2	TRBJ2-2	TGTGCCAGCCGGGGACAGGGGCGAGGGGAGCTGTTTTTT	CASRGQGRGELFF
.	.	TRBV19	TRBJ2-2	TGTGCCAGTACAAAGGGGGGCGGGGAGCTGTTTTTT	CASTKGGGELFF
.	.	TRBV10-3	TRBJ1-1	TGTGCCATCAGTGAAGGCGACAGCACTGAAGCTTTCTTT	CAISEGDSTEAFF
.	.	TRBV7-9	TRBJ1-2	TGTGCCAGCAGCCCCGAGGGGGACCTGGGCTACACCTTC	CASSPEGDLGYTF
once	TRBD1	TRBV5-1	TRBJ2-1	TGCGCCAGCAGTTTAGGACAGGGGGTCTATGAGCAGTTCTTC	CASSLGQGVYEQFF
few	.	TRBV7-6	TRBJ2-7	TGTGCCAGCAGCTTAGCGGGCACTAGGAGCTCCTACGAGCAGTACTTC	CASSLAGTRSSYEQYF
.	TRBD2	TRBV2	TRBJ2-3	TGTGCCAGCAGTTCCGGGACTAGCGGGAGTGGGGGTACGCAGTATTTT	CASSSGTSGSGGTQYF
.	.	TRBV2	TRBJ2-3	TGTGCCAGCAGTGATATCGGCGATACGCAGTATTTT	CASSDIGDTQYF
.	TRBD1	TRBV5-1	TRBJ2-1	TGCGCCAGCAGCGGGGGACAGCTCCTTTACAATGAGCAGTTCTTC	CASSGGQLLYNEQFF
.	.	TRBV2	TRBJ2-1	TGTGCCAGCATCCTCGTATACAATGAGCAGTTCTTC	CASILVYNEQFF
.	TRBD1	TRBV5-1	TRBJ1-6	TGCGCCAGCAGCTCGACAGGGTCTTCCAATTCACCCCTCCACTTT	CASSSTGSSNSPLHF
.	.	TRBV30	TRBJ1-6	TGTGCCTGGAGGGTCTCGGGAGGCTCACCCCTCCACTTT	CAWRVSGGSPLHF
.	TRBD1	TRBV5-8	TRBJ2-1	TGTGCCAGCAGGGTGACAGGGAGCTCCTACAATGAGCAGTTCTTC	CASRVTGSSYNEQFF
.	TRBD1	TRBV11-3	TRBJ2-2	TGTGCCAGCAGCTTCCAGGGGGCGAACACCGGGGAGCTGTTTTTT	CASSFQGANTGELFF
.	TRBD2	TRBV11-2	TRBJ2-7	TGTGCCAGCACACCAACTAGCGGGGGGGCCGGGGGTGAGCAGTACTTC	CASTPTSGGAGGEQYF
.	TRBD1	TRBV6-5	TRBJ1-2	TGTGCCAGCAGTTATGGGCCAGGGGGGAACTATGGCTACACCTTC	CASSYGPGGNYGYTF
.	.	TRBV3-1/TRBV3-2	TRBJ2-6	TGTGCCAGCAGCCCTAGGTACTCTGGGGCCAACGTCCTGACTTTC	CASSPRYSGANVLTF
.	TRBD2	TRBV4-2	TRBJ2-1	TGTGCCAGCAGCCAAGCAGGGACTAGCGGGCAATACAATGAGCAGTTCTTC	CASSQAGTSGQYNEQFF
.	.	TRBV29-1	TRBJ1-1	TGCAGCGGTCAAGGGGGACTTGAAGCTTTCTTT	CSGQGGLEAFF
.	TRBD2	TRBV7-9	TRBJ2-7	TGTGCCAGCAGCTCCCGGGAGGGCGGGAGGCCGGACGAGCAGTACTTC	CASSSREGGRPDEQYF
.	TRBD1	TRBV18	TRBJ2-1	TGTGCCAGCTCACGTACTACAGGGGAATACAATGAGCAGTTCTTC	CASSRTTGEYNEQFF
once	.	TRBV11-2	TRBJ2-7	TGTGCCAGCAGCTTTCACTCCTACGAGCAGTACTTC	CASSFHSYEQYF
.	TRBD1	TRBV7-8	TRBJ2-5	TGTGCCAGCTCGAGGGACAGGGGCCATGAGACCCAGTACTTC	CASSRDRGHETQYF
once	.	TRBV9	TRBJ2-1	TGTGCCAGCAGCGTAGCTACGGGAAGTTACAATGAGCAGTTCTTC	CASSVATGSYNEQFF
.	.	TRBV6-5	TRBJ2-7	TGTGCCAGCAGTTCCCCGGGACACTCCTACGAGCAGTACTTC	CASSSPGHSYEQYF
.	.	TRBV11-2	TRBJ2-7	TGTGCCAGCAGCTTAGAAGGGACCCGGGGGTGGGGCTACGAGCAGTACTTC	CASSLEGTRGWGYEQYF
few	.	TRBV19	TRBJ1-6	TGTGCCAGTAGTCCGAACACCAACAGATCACCCCTCCACTTT	CASSPNTNRSPLHF
few	TRBD1	TRBV5-6	TRBJ2-7	TGTGCCAGCAGCTTCCCGGGACAGGGATCCTACGAGCAGTACTTC	CASSFPGQGSYEQYF
.	.	TRBV5-1	TRBJ2-2	TGCGCCAGCAGCCCCTTCACAACGAACACCGGGGAGCTGTTTTTT	CASSPFTTNTGELFF
.	.	TRBV28	TRBJ1-4	TGTGCCAGCAGTTTTTATGGTGGAGAGAGTAATGAAAAACTGTTTTTT	CASSFYGGESNEKLFF
.	.	TRBV12-5	TRBJ2-2	TGTGCTAGTGGTTTAGCGGGCGGGAACACCGGGGAGCTGTTTTTT	CASGLAGGNTGELFF
.	TRBD1	TRBV11-2	TRBJ1-1	TGTGCCAGCTCATACTCGGGACAGGTGAACACTGAAGCTTTCTTT	CASSYSGQVNTEAFF
.	.	TRBV9	TRBJ2-7	TGTGCCAGCAGCGCCGGGAGCTCCTACGAGCAGTACTTC	CASSAGSSYEQYF
.	.	TRBV19	TRBJ2-7	TGTGCCAGTAGTATAGGGGGCGATTTCTACGAGCAGTACTTC	CASSIGGDFYEQYF
.	.	TRBV27	TRBJ1-2	TGTGCCAGCAGTCTGAATTCAAGACAGGCCTTCGAGGGCTACACCTTC	CASSLNSRQAFEGYTF
.	TRBD1	TRBV2	TRBJ2-1	TGTGCCAGCAGACCCGGGACAGGGGGGAGCGATGAGCAGTTCTTC	CASRPGTGGSDEQFF
.	TRBD2	TRBV6-5	TRBJ2-7	TGTGCCAGCACTAGACTAGCGGCAACTTACGAGCAGTACTTC	CASTRLAATYEQYF
.	.	TRBV7-9	TRBJ1-5	TGTGCCAGCAGCTTAGCATCGGGGGGTCATCAGCCCCAGCATTTT	CASSLASGGHQPQHF
once	.	TRBV2	TRBJ2-3	TGTGCCAGCTGGGGTCGGGGCCGGACAGATACGCAGTATTTT	CASWGRGRTDTQYF
.	.	TRBV2	TRBJ2-5	TGTGCCAGCAGTGGGGGACGGTTGGAGACCCAGTACTTC	CASSGGRLETQYF
.	TRBD2	TRBV5-1	TRBJ2-5	TGCGCCAGCAGCCCCCCCGGTAGCGGGACGTTAGAGACCCAGTACTTC	CASSPPGSGTLETQYF
.	TRBD2	TRBV3-1/TRBV3-2	TRBJ2-5	TGTGCCAGCATTCTAGCGGGGAAAGAGACCCAGTACTTC	CASILAGKETQYF
.	TRBD1	TRBV27	TRBJ1-1	TGTGCCAGCAGGCCCGTCGGCAGGGGGATGGCTGAAGCTTTCTTT	CASRPVGRGMAEAFF